The sample holds a few counts of the clone carrying this T cell receptor (beta chain). No antigen is known for it. TCRdb keeps only in-frame clones here, not all; method: immunoSEQ multiplex PCR. The table shows 70,000 to 100,000 clones, with around 83% occurring only once. This sample stems from a study of glioma-infiltrating T cells after dendritic cell vaccination. Study background: Autologous tumor lysate was loaded overnight onto monocyte-derived dendritic cells grown 6 to 7 days with IL-4 and GM-CSF. Dendritic cell vaccine was injected intradermally three times, biweekly. Findings and limits, study-wide: Few patients contributed both blood and tumor specimens.

Time point: after dendritic cell vaccination, including at tumor progression/relapse. Per germline, CDR1 SGHRS and CDR2 YFSETQ. The CDR3 has 14 amino acids. V was clipped by 0 bases and J by 6 bases; unmatched bases: 4. The clonotype originates from a human donor with glioblastoma. This specimen consisted of blood, obtained after dendritic cell vaccination. The rearrangement joins TRBV5-1 to TRBJ2-7; TRBD1 aligns across 9 bases. The CDR3 sequence is CASSLEVTGGEQYF. Written as DNA, the CDR3 is TGCGCCAGCAGCTTGGAGGTGACAGGGGGCGAGCAGTACTTC. Full variable domain (remainder filled in from reference TRBV5-1 and TRBJ2-7): KAGVTQTPRYLIKTRGQQVTLSCSPISGHRSVSWYQQTPGQGLQFLFEYFSETQRNKGNFPGRFSGRQFSNSRSEMNVSTLELGDSALYLCASSLEVTGGEQYFGPGTRLTVT.